The clone carrying this T cell receptor (beta chain) was seen a handful of times. Its antigen is undetermined. CDR1 is LNHNV, CDR2 YYDKDF, per germline (reference sequence). V was pared by 0 bases and J by 3 bases, with 5 bases between. The CDR3 extends over 13 amino acids. TCRdb reprocessed the reads via MiXCR and lists one record per CDR3 protein. The repertoire holds nearly 450,000 distinct CDR3 sequences, approximately 31% seen once, with 12% to 15% in the top ten. This entry is derived from a study of T cell repertoires in cytomegalovirus infection. Across the whole study: Public TCR beta signatures provided an indication of both CMV infection and a matching HLA type. Study observations and caveats: Cumulated frequencies of public TCR beta families served to identify carriers of CMV plus the relevant HLA. Predominance within the ex vivo response was attributable to HLA-C-restricted CMV-specific TCR beta clonotypes.

The J gene is TRBJ2-5, the V gene TRBV15; D unclear. The sequenced material came from PBMCs. The receptor was isolated from a human donor in good health (CMV status not recorded). Some clones in this sample may be carry-over from other donors' samples. The CDR3 region has the DNA TGTGCCACCAGCAGAGACGGAGAAGAGACCCAGTACTTC. This codes for CATSRDGEETQYF.